This T cell receptor beta chain was identified during a study of PD-1 blockade in classical Hodgkin lymphoma. General study points: Baseline diversity in complete responders resembled that of newly diagnosed patients. Factors driving the repertoire differences, possibly disease activity or prior therapy, remain undefined.

The data were produced by immunoSEQ multiplex PCR, yet TCRdb's version contains in-frame clones alone and is incomplete. Of roughly 10,000 clones listed, approximately 74% are singletons. Germline V lookup: CDR1 SNHLY, CDR2 FYNNEI. Unmatched junction bases numbered 16, after V lost 10 bases and J lost 2 bases. The CDR3 sequence is 18 residues long. Turning to this clone: Its cognate antigen is unknown.

Noted time point: cycle 4 day 1 (C4D1), after 5 to 7 weeks of nivolumab. Relapse was seen in all patients after autologous stem cell transplantation, and brentuximab vedotin exposure was variable. The CD8+ T cells came from thawed PBMCs through magnetic negative selection. The TCR comes from a human donor with classical Hodgkin lymphoma. V usage is TRBV2 and J usage is TRBJ2-3; TRBD2 agrees at 12 bases. The sample was CD8+ T cells from blood, taken before the fourth cycle of nivolumab. This CDR3 is CAIRGGLAGPLHTDTQYF. CDR3 DNA sequence: TGTGCCATTCGAGGTGGACTAGCGGGGCCCCTTCACACAGATACGCAGTATTTT.